This entry features one T cell receptor beta chain sequence. The sample belongs to a study of blood T cells in healthy people across ages. Study information: The template switching approach captured approximately one barcoded beta molecule for every two T cells.

Through a sample-barcoded 5' primer and a J-beta primer mix, a second PCR was run for about 6 to 11 cycles. TCRdb reprocessed the 5' RACE reads via MiXCR and lists one record per CDR3 protein. The sample shows 890,000 or so distinct CDR3 sequences, approximately 59% of them seen only once. Looked up from germline, CDR1 is SGHRS and CDR2 is YFSETQ. CDR3 length equals 18 residues. V lost 6 bases, J lost 3 bases, and 19 bases stayed unmatched. Donors gave approximately 9.9 milliliters of peripheral blood apiece. The chain combines TRBV5-1 with TRBJ2-7, with TRBD1 identical over 9 bases. The sample was blood. The TCR was taken from a man in his thirties or forties in good health. The CDR3 region is CASNPRFLRDRADYEQYF. DNA for the CDR3: TGCGCCAGCAACCCCCGATTCCTCCGGGACAGGGCGGACTACGAGCAGTACTTC.